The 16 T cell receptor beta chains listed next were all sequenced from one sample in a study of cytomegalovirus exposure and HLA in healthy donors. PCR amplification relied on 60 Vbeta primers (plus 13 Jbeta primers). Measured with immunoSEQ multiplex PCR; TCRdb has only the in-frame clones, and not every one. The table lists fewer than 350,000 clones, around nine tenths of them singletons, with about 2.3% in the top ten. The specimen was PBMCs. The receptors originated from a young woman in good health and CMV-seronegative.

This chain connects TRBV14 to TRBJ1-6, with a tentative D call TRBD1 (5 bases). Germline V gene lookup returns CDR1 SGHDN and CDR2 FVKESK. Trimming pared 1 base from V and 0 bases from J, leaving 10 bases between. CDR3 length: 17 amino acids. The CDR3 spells CASSQGSRGSYNSPLHF. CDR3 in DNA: TGTGCCAGCAGCCAAGGGTCAAGGGGCTCCTATAATTCACCCCTCCACTTT. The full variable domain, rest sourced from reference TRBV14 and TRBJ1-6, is EAGVTQFPSHSVIEKGQTVTLRCDPISGHDNLYWYRRVMGKEIKFLLHFVKESKQDESGMPNNRFLAERTGGTYSTLKVQPAELEDSGVYFCASSQGSRGSYNSPLHFGNGTRLTVT.

The CDR3 sequence is CASSTRGGYGYTF. The DNA of the CDR3 is TGTGCCAGCAGCACCCGGGGGGGCTATGGCTACACCTTC. The gene calls are TRBV5-4 and TRBJ1-2; weak D call: TRBD1 (5 bases). Germline CDR1 reads SGHNT; CDR2 reads YYREEE (reference sequence). V was cut by 4 bases and J by 4 bases, with 11 bases left in between. This CDR3 contains 13 residues.

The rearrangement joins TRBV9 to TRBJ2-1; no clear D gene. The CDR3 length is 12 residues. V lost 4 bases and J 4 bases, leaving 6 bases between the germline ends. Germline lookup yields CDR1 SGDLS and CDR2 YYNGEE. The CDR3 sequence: CASSPQYNEQFF. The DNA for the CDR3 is TGTGCCAGCAGCCCCCAGTACAATGAGCAGTTCTTC.

CDR3 protein: CASSPGLKQETQYF. The CDR3 region has the DNA TGTGCCAGCAGTCCGGGACTAAAACAAGAGACCCAGTACTTC. J is TRBJ2-5 and V is TRBV2, with 7 positions matching TRBD2. Germline V gives CDR1 SNHLY, CDR2 FYNNEI. The CDR3 is 14 amino acids. Trimming took 5 bases from V and 2 from J; bases not matched to a gene: 5.

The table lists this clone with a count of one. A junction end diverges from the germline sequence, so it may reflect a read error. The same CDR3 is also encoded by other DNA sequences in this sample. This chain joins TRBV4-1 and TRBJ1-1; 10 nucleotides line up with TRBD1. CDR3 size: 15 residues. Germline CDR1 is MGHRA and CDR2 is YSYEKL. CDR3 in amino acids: CASSPLGQGNTEAFF. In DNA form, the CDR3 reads TGCGCCAGCAGCCCGCTGGGACAGGGGAACACTGAAGCCTTCTTT.

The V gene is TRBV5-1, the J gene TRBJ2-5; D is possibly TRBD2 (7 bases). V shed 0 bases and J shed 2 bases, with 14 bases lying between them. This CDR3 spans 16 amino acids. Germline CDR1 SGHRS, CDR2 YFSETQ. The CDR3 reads CASSLGAGALQETQYF. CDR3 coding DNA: TGCGCCAGCAGCTTGGGGGCGGGGGCCCTACAAGAGACCCAGTACTTC.

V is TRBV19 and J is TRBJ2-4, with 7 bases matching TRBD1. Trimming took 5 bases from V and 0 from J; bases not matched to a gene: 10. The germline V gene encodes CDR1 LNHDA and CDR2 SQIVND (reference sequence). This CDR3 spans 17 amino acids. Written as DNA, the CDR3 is TGTGCCAGTAGTGTACCTGGGACAGTCCTAGCCAAAAACATTCAGTACTTC. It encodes CASSVPGTVLAKNIQYF.

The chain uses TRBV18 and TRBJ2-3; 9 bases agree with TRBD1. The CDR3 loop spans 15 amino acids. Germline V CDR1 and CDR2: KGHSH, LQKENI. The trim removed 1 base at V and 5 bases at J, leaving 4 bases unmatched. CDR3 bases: TGTGCCAGCTCACCACTACAGGGGGCGGGAGATACGCAGTATTTT. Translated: CASSPLQGAGDTQYF.

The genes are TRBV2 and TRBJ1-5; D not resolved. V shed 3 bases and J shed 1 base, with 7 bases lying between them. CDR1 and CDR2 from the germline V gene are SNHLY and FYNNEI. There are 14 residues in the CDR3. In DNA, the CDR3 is TGTGCCAGCAGTGATCGGGAGAGCAATCAGCCCCAGCATTTT. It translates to CASSDRESNQPQHF.

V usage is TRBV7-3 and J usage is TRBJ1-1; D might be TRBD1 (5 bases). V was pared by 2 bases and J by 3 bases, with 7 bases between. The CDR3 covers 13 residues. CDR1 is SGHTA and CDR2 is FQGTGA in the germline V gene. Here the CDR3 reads CASSLVTDTEAFF. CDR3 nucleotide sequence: TGTGCCAGCAGCTTAGTGACAGACACTGAAGCTTTCTTT.

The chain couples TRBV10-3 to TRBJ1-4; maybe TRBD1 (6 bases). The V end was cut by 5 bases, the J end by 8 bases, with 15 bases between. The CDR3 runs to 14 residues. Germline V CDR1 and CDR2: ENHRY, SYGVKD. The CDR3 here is CAISSGAFGEKLFF. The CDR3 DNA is TGTGCCATCAGTTCAGGGGCGTTCGGCGAAAAACTGTTTTTT.

CDR3 coding DNA: TGTGCCAGCAGCTTGAACGAGGGGGCGCACACTGAAGCTTTCTTT. Translated, it gives CASSLNEGAHTEAFF. V and J are TRBV5-5 and TRBJ1-1, with 7 bases identical to TRBD1. Germline-derived CDR1 and CDR2 are SGHKS and YYEKEE (reference sequence). V shed 1 base and J 3 bases; nucleotides not matched to a gene: 6. This CDR3 spans 15 amino acids.

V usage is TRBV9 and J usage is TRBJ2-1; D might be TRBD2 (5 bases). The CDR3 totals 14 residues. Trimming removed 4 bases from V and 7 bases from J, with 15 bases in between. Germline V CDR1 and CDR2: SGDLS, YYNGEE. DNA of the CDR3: TGTGCCAGCAGCTCCCGAGGGAACTATAATGAGCAGTTCTTC. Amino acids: CASSSRGNYNEQFF.

The CDR3 DNA reads as TGTGCCAGCAGTGAGAGAACCGGGGAGCTGTTTTTT. Amino acids: CASSERTGELFF. This chain links TRBV2 with TRBJ2-2; D is unresolved. The CDR3 extends over 12 amino acids. CDR1 is SNHLY, CDR2 FYNNEI, per germline. V was pared by 3 bases and J by 5 bases, with 4 bases between.

CDR3 sequence reads: CASSPGVYNEQFF. CDR3 in DNA: TGTGCCAGCAGCCCAGGGGTCTACAATGAGCAGTTCTTC. This chain links TRBV11-1 with TRBJ2-1, with D possibly matching TRBD1 (6 bases). CDR1 SGHAT and CDR2 FQDESV come from the germline V gene (reference sequence). V gave up 5 bases and J gave up 3 bases, with 8 bases separating them. The CDR3 is made up of 13 amino acids.

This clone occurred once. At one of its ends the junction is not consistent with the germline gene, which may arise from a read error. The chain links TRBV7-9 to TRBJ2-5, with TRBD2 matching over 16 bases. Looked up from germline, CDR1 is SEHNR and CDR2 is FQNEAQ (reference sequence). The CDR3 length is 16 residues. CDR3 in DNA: TGTTCCAGCAGCCCCGGGACTAGCGGGGGGGAAGAGACCCAGTACTTC. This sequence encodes CSSSPGTSGGEETQYF.